Listed below are T cell receptor beta chains from one sample, sequenced in a study of B cell selection in AIRE deficiency. TCRdb's table, derived via immunoSEQ multiplex PCR, lists solely in-frame clones and lacks some. The sample holds some 22,000 clones, about 96% seen once. Sequenced material: CD4+CD127+ conventional T cells sorted from PBMCs. The receptors come from a human donor in good health. Both conserved end residues are part of each CDR3. The D gene is left open where the match is weak. The size of a clone is reported for some rows only, either as once, few or many, or as a class for expanded clones.

d_call j_call v_call clone_size cdr3_aa cdr3_nt
TRBD1 TRBJ2-3 TRBV9 NA CASSVIQGASTQYF TGTGCCAGCAGCGTAATTCAGGGGGCGTCTACGCAGTATTTT
TRBD1 TRBJ1-1 TRBV28 NA CASSAGQHTNTEAFF TGTGCCAGCAGCGCGGGACAGCACACGAACACTGAAGCTTTCTTT
NA TRBJ1-2 TRBV20-1 NA CSRSDNYGYTF TGCAGCAGATCGGATAACTATGGCTACACCTTC
TRBD2 TRBJ2-2 TRBV5-4 NA CASSSILAGANTGELFF TGTGCCAGCAGCTCAATACTAGCGGGGGCGAACACCGGGGAGCTGTTTTTT
TRBD1 TRBJ1-2 TRBV7-9 NA CASSLAAGQTHYGYTF TGTGCCAGCAGCTTAGCGGCGGGACAGACCCACTATGGCTACACCTTC
NA TRBJ1-4 TRBV5-1 NA CASSIGQTWVDEKLFF TGCGCCAGCAGCATCGGACAGACCTGGGTCGATGAAAAACTGTTTTTT
NA TRBJ2-3 TRBV10-3 NA CAISARGPPEDTQYF TGTGCCATCAGTGCCCGGGGGCCACCTGAGGATACGCAGTATTTT
NA TRBJ1-3 TRBV29-1 once CSVEVRGAGNTIYF TGCAGCGTTGAAGTAAGGGGCGCTGGAAACACCATATATTTT
NA TRBJ2-3 TRBV1 once CTSSQGVAGGADTQYF NA
NA TRBJ2-5 TRBV5-1 NA CASSLEKETQYF TGCGCCAGCAGCTTGGAGAAAGAGACCCAGTACTTC
NA TRBJ2-5 TRBV7-8 NA CASSLVIQGRETQYF TGTGCCAGCAGCTTAGTTATCCAGGGCAGAGAGACCCAGTACTTC
NA TRBJ1-1 TRBV7-8 NA CASSFSVAVTEAFF TGTGCCAGCAGCTTCTCGGTAGCGGTCACTGAAGCTTTCTTT
NA TRBJ1-4 TRBV11-2 NA CASSLVGGGTNEKLFF TGTGCCAGCAGCTTAGTCGGGGGCGGAACTAATGAAAAACTGTTTTTT
NA TRBJ1-1 TRBV11-2 NA CASSPVQAGPTEAFF TGTGCCAGCAGCCCCGTGCAAGCAGGGCCCACTGAAGCTTTCTTT
NA TRBJ1-5 TRBV19 once CASSIGRNSNQPQHF TGTGCCAGTAGTATCGGACGGAATAGCAATCAGCCCCAGCATTTT
NA TRBJ1-6 TRBV9 NA CASSAQTHGGNNSPLHF TGTGCCAGCAGCGCCCAAACCCACGGGGGTAATAATTCACCCCTCCACTTT
TRBD1 TRBJ1-4 TRBV5-1 NA CASSLADRATNEKLFF TGCGCCAGCAGCTTAGCAGACAGGGCGACTAATGAAAAACTGTTTTTT
NA TRBJ2-1 TRBV7-3 NA CASSSSRVHNEQFF TGTGCCAGCAGCTCGAGCCGGGTCCACAATGAGCAGTTCTTC
NA TRBJ2-7 TRBV5-5 NA CASSLGTPTFEQYF TGTGCCAGCAGCTTGGGGACACCGACGTTCGAGCAGTACTTC
TRBD2 TRBJ2-7 TRBV10-1 NA CASSELATNYEQYF TGCGCCAGCAGCGAACTAGCGACGAACTACGAGCAGTACTTC
TRBD1 TRBJ2-7 TRBV19 NA CASSPRDRGEQYF TGTGCCAGTAGTCCCCGGGACAGGGGCGAGCAGTACTTC
NA TRBJ1-3 TRBV19 NA CASSVGRGNTIYF TGTGCCAGTAGTGTGGGTCGCGGAAACACCATATATTTT
NA TRBJ2-7 TRBV7-2 NA CASSLTVRSSYEQYF TGTGCCAGCAGCTTAACAGTGAGGAGCTCCTACGAGCAGTACTTC
NA TRBJ1-5 TRBV2 NA CASSGARWPQHF TGTGCCAGCAGTGGGGCGAGGTGGCCCCAGCATTTT
TRBD1 TRBJ2-7 TRBV18 NA CASSPPNRGGAEQYF TGTGCCAGCTCACCACCGAACAGGGGTGGAGCCGAGCAGTACTTC
TRBD2 TRBJ2-3 TRBV6-5 NA CASSYLRLAGLDTQYF TGTGCCAGCAGTTACCTCAGACTAGCGGGGCTAGATACGCAGTATTTT
TRBD1 TRBJ2-1 TRBV5-1 NA CASSLRQGYGEQFF TGCGCCAGCAGCTTGAGACAGGGGTATGGTGAGCAGTTCTTC
NA TRBJ2-3 TRBV6-5 NA CASSQADTQYF TGTGCCAGCAGTCAGGCCGATACGCAGTATTTT
NA TRBJ2-2 TRBV7-2 once CASSLAGGLAGELFF TGTGCCAGCAGCTTAGCGGGGGGTTTGGCCGGGGAGCTGTTTTTT
NA TRBJ1-1 TRBV6-1 once CASSVGTRNTEAFF TGTGCCAGCAGTGTTGGGACAAGGAACACTGAAGCTTTCTTT
NA TRBJ1-5 TRBV30 NA CAWSDGGSNQPQHF TGTGCCTGGAGTGACGGGGGCAGCAATCAGCCCCAGCATTTT
NA TRBJ2-1 TRBV10-3 NA CAIRALNKSYNEQFF TGTGCCATCAGGGCCCTCAACAAATCCTACAATGAGCAGTTCTTC
TRBD1 TRBJ2-4 TRBV2 NA CASSRTGTGGSIQYF TGTGCCAGCAGTCGAACCGGGACAGGGGGCTCCATTCAGTACTTC
NA TRBJ2-7 TRBV7-2 NA CASSLTGVSYEQYF TGTGCCAGCAGCTTAACCGGGGTAAGCTACGAGCAGTACTTC
NA TRBJ1-1 TRBV4-2 NA CASSPNQLIHTEAFF TGTGCCAGCAGCCCCAACCAGCTAATCCACACTGAAGCTTTCTTT
NA TRBJ2-4 TRBV7-2 once CASSRGAVAKNIQYF TGTGCCAGCAGCCGGGGGGCGGTAGCCAAAAACATTCAGTACTTC
NA TRBJ1-4 TRBV4-1 NA CASSQDTTNEKLFF TGCGCCAGCAGCCAGGATACAACTAATGAAAAACTGTTTTTT
NA TRBJ2-3 TRBV12-5 few CASGLDTDTQYF TGTGCTAGTGGGCTGGACACAGATACGCAGTATTTT
NA TRBJ1-2 TRBV6-6 NA CASREPGGGGGYTF TGTGCCAGCAGAGAACCGGGGGGCGGTGGTGGCTACACCTTC
NA TRBJ1-5 TRBV4-1 NA CASSQDGNRASSNQPQHF TGCGCCAGCAGCCAAGATGGCAACAGGGCAAGTAGCAATCAGCCCCAGCATTTT
NA TRBJ1-3 TRBV27 NA CASRPLSGNTIYF TGTGCCAGCAGGCCACTCTCTGGAAACACCATATATTTT
NA TRBJ2-3 TRBV11-2 NA CASSLGGRGTDTQYF TGTGCCAGCAGCTTAGGGGGCCGGGGCACAGATACGCAGTATTTT
TRBD1 TRBJ1-5 TRBV6-5 NA CASSPDRGYQPQHF TGTGCCAGCAGTCCCGACAGGGGGTATCAGCCCCAGCATTTT
NA TRBJ2-5 TRBV18 NA CASSPQLTPEGGETQYF TGTGCCAGCTCACCTCAATTGACACCCGAAGGGGGAGAGACCCAGTACTTC
NA TRBJ1-2 TRBV18 NA CASSQGLVNYGYTF TGTGCCAGCTCACAAGGACTGGTCAACTATGGCTACACCTTC
NA TRBJ2-3 TRBV5-5 NA CASSLRGLTDTQYF TGTGCCAGCAGCTTGCGGGGCCTCACAGATACGCAGTATTTT
NA TRBJ2-5 TRBV30 NA CAWSGSEQETQYF TGTGCCTGGAGTGGGAGCGAACAAGAGACCCAGTACTTC
TRBD1 TRBJ2-7 TRBV5-1 NA CASSFGPTGGGYEQYF TGCGCCAGCAGCTTTGGTCCAACAGGGGGCGGGTACGAGCAGTACTTC
TRBD1 TRBJ1-1 TRBV5-5 once CASTVGGDRVGTEAFF TGTGCCAGCACCGTTGGAGGGGACAGGGTGGGGACTGAAGCTTTCTTT
NA TRBJ2-5 TRBV18 NA CASSPPGSGQETQYF TGTGCCAGCTCACCACCGGGGTCAGGACAAGAGACCCAGTACTTC
TRBD1 TRBJ2-7 TRBV7-9 NA CASSPGTGSSYEQYF TGTGCCAGCAGCCCCGGGACAGGGAGCTCCTACGAGCAGTACTTC
TRBD1 TRBJ1-1 TRBV6-5 NA CASRRDRVVPEAFF TGTGCCAGCAGGCGGGACAGGGTCGTCCCTGAAGCTTTCTTT
NA TRBJ1-1 TRBV9 NA CASSVDRVGTSTEAFF TGTGCCAGCAGCGTAGATCGGGTGGGGACGAGTACTGAAGCTTTCTTT
TRBD1 TRBJ1-3 TRBV5-6 NA CASSPGWDRGYGNTIYF TGTGCCAGCAGCCCGGGATGGGACAGGGGGTATGGAAACACCATATATTTT
TRBD1 TRBJ2-1 TRBV10-1 NA CASSESRDRYNEQFF TGCGCCAGCAGTGAGTCCCGGGACAGATACAATGAGCAGTTCTTC